These 4 T cell receptor beta chains came from one sample sequenced in a study of shared clonotypes between healthy human individuals. Sequencing used immunoSEQ multiplex PCR; TCRdb keeps in-frame clones, though not all of them. The sample has roughly 600,000 clones; 98% are singletons. Cells designated naive CD8 were CD45RO-negative and were positively selected for CCR7, with terminally differentiated effector memory CD45RA+ cells excluded. Sequenced: naive CD8+ T cells sorted from blood. All receptors derive from a man aged 30-40 years in good health.

V usage is TRBV11-2 and J usage is TRBJ2-1; unclear D gene. V was clipped by 1 base and J by 2 bases, with 12 bases between them. Germline V gene lookup returns CDR1 SGHAT and CDR2 FQNNGV. The CDR3 consists of 16 residues. The CDR3, as DNA: TGTGCCAGCAGCTTAGTAATGGGGATAACCTACAATGAGCAGTTCTTC. Its protein product is CASSLVMGITYNEQFF. The full variable domain, rest sourced from reference TRBV11-2 and TRBJ2-1, is EAGVAQSPRYKIIEKRQSVAFWCNPISGHATLYWYQQILGQGPKLLIQFQNNGVVDDSQLPKDRFSAERLKGVDSTLKIQPAKLEDSAVYLCASSLVMGITYNEQFFGPGTRLTVL.

As regards this clone: The same CDR3 is also encoded by other DNA sequences in this sample. The gene calls are TRBV29-1 and TRBJ2-2; D is unclear. Deletions cut 1 base from V and 1 base from J, with 4 bases between. The CDR3 has 13 amino acids. Per the germline V gene, CDR1 is SQVTM and CDR2 is ANQGSEA. The CDR3: CSVEAQNTGELFF. The CDR3 coding sequence is TGCAGCGTTGAAGCACAGAACACCGGGGAGCTGTTTTTT.

The chain employs TRBV6-5 and TRBJ1-2, with TRBD1 identical over 10 bases. Trimming took 2 bases from V and 10 from J; bases not matched to a gene: 7. The CDR3 length is 14 residues. Germline assignment: CDR1 MNHEY and CDR2 SVGAGI. The CDR3 bases are TGTGCCAGCAGTTACACCAGGGACAGGGGTACCTACACCTTC. Protein: CASSYTRDRGTYTF.

This rearrangement joins TRBV11-2 to TRBJ2-5, with D possibly being TRBD2 (6 bases). CDR3 length equals 14 residues. Germline CDR1 is SGHAT and CDR2 is FQNNGV. V lost 4 bases and J 1 base, leaving 10 bases between the germline ends. The CDR3 loop reads CASSSLATQETQYF. The CDR3 DNA is TGTGCCAGCAGCTCACTAGCAACCCAAGAGACCCAGTACTTC.